This is a list of T cell receptor beta chains from one sample in a study of CD8+ T cells in alopecia areata. Generated by immunoSEQ multiplex PCR, the TCRdb table keeps only in-frame clones and is missing some. The sample holds about 190,000 clones, more than 55% seen once. The sequencing here drew on CD4+ T cells sorted from blood, taken at week 4, from a patient treated with tofacitinib. Source of these receptors: a human donor with alopecia areata. Both conserved end residues are part of each CDR3. A D gene is named only where the DNA matches it firmly. Expanded clones are given a class, and other clones once, few, many or no size at all.

j_gene | d_gene | abundance | v_gene | CDR3nt | CDR3aa
TRBJ2-5 | - | once | TRBV4-1 | TGCGCCAGCAGCCAAGATTGGAGGGCCCAGTACTTC | CASSQDWRAQYF
TRBJ2-5 | - | - | TRBV30 | TGTGCCTGGAGTGTCTTACAAGAGACCCAGTACTTC | CAWSVLQETQYF
TRBJ2-3 | - | few | TRBV14 | TGTGCCAGCAGCCGCGGCACAGATACGCAGTATTTT | CASSRGTDTQYF
TRBJ2-3 | - | - | TRBV7-2 | TGTGCCAGCAGCTTAGTTCCGTCCAGGTCCAGCTATAGCACAGATACGCAGTATTTT | CASSLVPSRSSYSTDTQYF
TRBJ2-3 | - | - | TRBV11-3 | TGTGCCAGCAGCTTAGATTCCGTGGGTACGCAGTATTTT | CASSLDSVGTQYF
TRBJ2-1 | - | - | TRBV11-2 | TGTGCCAGCAGCTTAGCCTTAGGGGAATTCTCCTACAATGAGCAGTTCTTC | CASSLALGEFSYNEQFF
TRBJ1-2 | - | - | TRBV9 | TGTGCCAGCAGCGTGAGGCCCTCCCAGGGTTCCTATGGCTACACCTTC | CASSVRPSQGSYGYTF
TRBJ1-1 | - | - | TRBV9 | TGTGCCAGCAGCGTAGGGATACGGATGAACACTGAAGCTTTCTTT | CASSVGIRMNTEAFF
TRBJ1-1 | - | - | TRBV29-1 | TGCAGCGTTGGAGGGTCCGGCACTGAAGCTTTCTTT | CSVGGSGTEAFF
TRBJ2-1 | TRBD2 | few | TRBV25-1 | TGTGCCAGTAGCGGGAGGGCCCGCAATGAGCAGTTCTTC | CASSGRARNEQFF
TRBJ2-3 | - | - | TRBV18 | TGTGCCAGCTCACGATCCAGGGGCGACACAGATACGCAGTATTTT | CASSRSRGDTDTQYF
TRBJ2-1 | TRBD2 | - | TRBV4-3 | TGCGCCAGCAGCCCCCGACAGCGGGAGTGGAATGAGCAGTTCTTC | CASSPRQREWNEQFF
TRBJ2-6 | - | - | TRBV7-2 | TGTGCCAGCAGCTTAGGGGCAAGTGGCTCTGGGGCCAACGTCCTGACTTTC | CASSLGASGSGANVLTF
TRBJ1-2 | - | - | TRBV15 | TGTGCCACCAGCCGAGGCAGGGGTGGCTACACCTTC | CATSRGRGGYTF
TRBJ2-4 | - | many | TRBV21-1 | TGTGCCAGCAAGTCGGCGGGAAGGTCCAAAAACATTCAGTACTTC | CASKSAGRSKNIQYF
TRBJ2-7 | - | once | TRBV6-5 | TGTGCCAGCGGCTACAGGGCACACTACGAGCAGTACTTC | CASGYRAHYEQYF
TRBJ2-3 | TRBD2 | - | TRBV5-1 | TGCGCCAGCACCCCGACCCCCGCGGGGGGCACAGATACGCAGTATTTT | CASTPTPAGGTDTQYF
TRBJ1-2 | - | - | TRBV6-5 | TGTGCCAGCTCTTCAAGGGCAGAAACAAGGGGCTACACCTTC | CASSSRAETRGYTF
TRBJ2-7 | TRBD2 | - | TRBV7-9 | TGTGCCAGCAGCGCGGGACTACACTACGAGCAGTACTTC | CASSAGLHYEQYF
TRBJ2-1 | - | - | TRBV15 | TGTGCCACCAGCAGAGAACGGGCTGGCAATGAGCAGTTCTTC | CATSRERAGNEQFF
TRBJ2-1 | - | - | TRBV2 | TGTGCCAGCAGGTCGGGTAATGAGCAGTTCTTC | CASRSGNEQFF
TRBJ2-3 | - | - | TRBV29-1 | TGCAGCGTGAGGACTGGAGATAGAGATACGCAGTATTTT | CSVRTGDRDTQYF
TRBJ2-1 | - | - | TRBV20-1 | TGCAGTGCCCCTACTTACAATGAGCAGTTCTTC | CSAPTYNEQFF
TRBJ1-1 | - | - | TRBV5-1 | TGCGCCAGCAGCCCAACCCAGGGACCAAATGAAGCTTTCTTT | CASSPTQGPNEAFF
TRBJ2-2 | TRBD1 | - | TRBV28 | TGTGCCAGCAGTATTCCGGGACAGGGCCCTACCGGGGAGCTGTTTTTT | CASSIPGQGPTGELFF
TRBJ1-3 | - | - | TRBV30 | TGTGCCTGGAGTTTGGCAAACACCATATATTTT | CAWSLANTIYF
TRBJ2-1 | - | - | TRBV5-1 | TGCGCCAGCAGCCTGAAGATCCATGAGCAGTTCTTC | CASSLKIHEQFF
TRBJ2-7 | - | - | TRBV29-1 | TGCAGCGTCCCCCAAAAACCCATACGGCAGGGTTCCTACGAGCAGTACTTC | CSVPQKPIRQGSYEQYF
TRBJ2-6 | TRBD2 | few | TRBV6-1 | TGTGCCAGCGCGGGGGGGCCGTCTGGGGCCAACGTCCTGACTTTC | CASAGGPSGANVLTF
TRBJ2-5 | - | - | TRBV10-3 | TGTGCCATCAGTGAGGCTAGGGAGACCCAGTACTTC | CAISEARETQYF
TRBJ2-1 | - | few | TRBV11-2 | TGTGCCAGCACTTCACACTCGGATGAGCAGTTCTTC | CASTSHSDEQFF
TRBJ2-5 | - | - | TRBV5-4 | TGTGCCAGCAGCTTGGCCCCCCCAGAGACCCAGTACTTC | CASSLAPPETQYF
TRBJ1-4 | - | - | TRBV19 | TGTGCCAGTAACCCCCCAACTAATGAAAAACTGTTTTTT | CASNPPTNEKLFF
TRBJ1-1 | TRBD1 | few | TRBV14 | TGTGCCAGCAGCGTACCGGGACAGGAAGCTTTCTTT | CASSVPGQEAFF
TRBJ1-1 | TRBD1 | - | TRBV16 | TGTGCCAGCAGTCGACAGGGAAATACTGAAGCTTTCTTT | CASSRQGNTEAFF
TRBJ2-1 | - | - | TRBV5-1 | TGCGCCAGCAGCGGAGGGTCCTACAATGAGCAGTTCTTC | CASSGGSYNEQFF
TRBJ1-1 | - | - | TRBV29-1 | TGCAGCGCCGGGGAGGGGGGAGCTTTCTTT | CSAGEGGAFF
TRBJ2-2 | - | - | TRBV7-2 | TGTGCCAGCAGTTCGAGCAGGGGCACCGGGGAGCTGTTTTTT | CASSSSRGTGELFF
TRBJ2-7 | TRBD2 | - | TRBV7-9 | TGTGCCAGCAGCTTAGGTAGCGGGGTGTACGAGCAGTACTTC | CASSLGSGVYEQYF
TRBJ2-4 | - | many | TRBV7-2 | TGTGCCAGCAGCTGGACTCCGGCCAAAAACATTCAGTACTTC | CASSWTPAKNIQYF
TRBJ1-1 | - | few | TRBV7-2 | TGTGCCAGCAGCCTACTCGGGAGGCTTGCCGAAGCTTTCTTT | CASSLLGRLAEAFF
TRBJ1-2 | - | few | TRBV4-2 | TGTGCCAGCAGCCAATCAGGGCGCGACTATGGCTACACCTTC | CASSQSGRDYGYTF
TRBJ1-4 | TRBD1 | - | TRBV6-6 | TGTGCCAGCTTCCTTCCTGGGACAGCCTATGAAAAACTGTTTTTT | CASFLPGTAYEKLFF
TRBJ2-2 | TRBD1 | - | TRBV30 | TGTGCCTGGAGTGTAGGGCGGCCAGGGGGTCCCGGCGGGGAGCTGTTTTTT | CAWSVGRPGGPGGELFF
TRBJ1-1 | - | once | TRBV15 | TGTGCCACCAGCAGAGACCAGGACAATGAAGCTTTCTTT | CATSRDQDNEAFF